This is a list of T cell receptor beta chains from one sample in a study of blood T cells in healthy people across ages. Via MiXCR, TCRdb re-called the 5' RACE reads, giving one row per CDR3 protein. Found here are over 950,000 distinct CDR3 sequences, just over 50% of them singletons; the top ten hold about 22%. The sequenced sample consisted of blood. The receptors here all came from a woman between 55 and 75 years old in good health. CDR3s include the opening cysteine and the closing phenylalanine or tryptophan. A D gene is named only where the DNA matches it firmly. Expanded clones are given a class, and other clones once, few, many or no size at all.

NA,few,TRBV20-1,TRBJ1-1,CSAWSGIGAFF,TGCAGTGCTTGGTCTGGGATTGGCGCTTTCTTT
TRBD2,once,TRBV19,TRBJ2-3,CASRSPGLALPDTQYF,TGTGCCAGTAGGAGTCCGGGACTAGCTTTACCAGATACGCAGTATTTT
TRBD1,few,TRBV18,TRBJ2-7,CASSQPGQERYEQYF,TGTGCCAGCTCACAGCCGGGACAGGAGAGATACGAGCAGTACTTC
TRBD1,few,TRBV20-1,TRBJ2-3,CSASRRGQGFTDTQYF,TGCAGTGCTAGCCGTCGAGGACAGGGATTTACAGATACGCAGTATTTT
NA,many,TRBV5-1,TRBJ2-1,CASSFGAGSNNEQFF,TGCGCCAGCAGCTTTGGGGCAGGTTCTAACAATGAGCAGTTCTTC
TRBD2,NA,TRBV11-2,TRBJ2-3,CASSPGTSSDTQYF,TGTGCCAGTAGTCCCGGGACTAGCTCAGATACGCAGTATTTT
NA,few,TRBV27,TRBJ2-7,CASSFIASGGVTYEQYF,TGTGCCAGCAGTTTCATCGCCTCTGGCGGGGTAACCTACGAGCAGTACTTC
NA,NA,TRBV6-2/TRBV6-3,TRBJ2-1,CASGRTGTREQFF,TGTGCCAGCGGGAGGACTGGGACTCGGGAGCAGTTCTTC
NA,few,TRBV20-1,TRBJ2-6,CSAPANGVLRSGANVLTF,TGCAGTGCTCCTGCAAACGGGGTGCTAAGATCTGGGGCCAACGTCCTGACTTTC
TRBD1,NA,TRBV5-1,TRBJ2-3,CASSLEDRSRYF,TGCGCCAGCAGCTTGGAGGACAGGAGCCGGTATTTT
TRBD1,NA,TRBV6-5,TRBJ1-2,CASSTVTGGDYGYTF,TGTGCCAGCAGTACCGTAACAGGGGGCGACTATGGCTACACCTTC
NA,few,TRBV20-1,TRBJ1-2,CSAGPQRGGGYTF,TGCAGTGCCGGACCCCAGAGGGGCGGTGGCTACACCTTC
TRBD2,NA,TRBV12-3/TRBV12-4,TRBJ2-1,CASSLDFGGRVYNEQFF,TGTGCCAGCAGTTTAGATTTTGGCGGGAGGGTTTACAATGAGCAGTTCTTC
NA,NA,TRBV12-3/TRBV12-4,TRBJ2-6,CASSLANYRANVLTF,TGTGCCAGCAGTTTAGCAAACTACAGGGCCAACGTCCTGACTTTC
TRBD1,few,TRBV6-5,TRBJ1-5,CASQGVRNQPQHF,TGTGCCAGCCAGGGGGTACGAAATCAGCCCCAGCATTTT
NA,NA,TRBV4-1,TRBJ2-3,CASSQEVIAVTDTQYF,TGCGCCAGCAGCCAAGAGGTGATAGCGGTCACAGATACGCAGTATTTT
NA,many,TRBV9,TRBJ1-2,CASSVALEGSYGYTF,TGTGCCAGCAGCGTAGCTTTAGAGGGATCCTATGGCTACACCTTC
TRBD2,NA,TRBV5-8,TRBJ2-1,CASSSGLAGFSYNEQFF,TGTGCCAGCAGCTCCGGACTAGCGGGCTTCTCCTACAATGAGCAGTTCTTC
TRBD2,NA,TRBV12-3/TRBV12-4,TRBJ2-3,CASRSETSDTDTQYF,TGTGCCAGCAGATCAGAGACTAGCGACACAGATACGCAGTATTTT
NA,NA,TRBV6-2/TRBV6-3,TRBJ1-2,CASRVTASTYGYTF,TGTGCCAGCAGAGTTACAGCCTCTACGTATGGCTACACCTTC
TRBD2,few,TRBV12-3/TRBV12-4,TRBJ2-5,CASSLKGLAGVEETQYF,TGTGCCAGCAGTTTAAAGGGACTAGCGGGAGTTGAAGAGACCCAGTACTTC
TRBD2,once,TRBV6-2/TRBV6-3,TRBJ2-1,CASSTLAGGLDNEQFF,TGTGCCAGCAGTACCTTGGCGGGAGGGCTCGACAATGAGCAGTTCTTC
NA,NA,TRBV2,TRBJ2-1,CASSVDGGNYNEQFF,TGTGCCAGCAGTGTGGATGGTGGGAACTACAATGAGCAGTTCTTC
TRBD2,NA,TRBV4-1,TRBJ2-1,CASSQEVGLDSYNEQFF,TGTGCCAGCAGCCAAGAGGTCGGACTAGACTCCTACAATGAGCAGTTCTTC
NA,NA,TRBV7-6,TRBJ1-2,CASSLISLANYGYTF,TGTGCCAGCAGCTTAATCTCCTTAGCTAACTATGGCTACACCTTC
TRBD2,NA,TRBV7-2,TRBJ2-1,CASSLARLAGGNEQFF,TGTGCCAGCAGCTTAGCCCGACTAGCGGGAGGCAATGAGCAGTTCTTC
TRBD1,NA,TRBV10-3,TRBJ1-2,CAIQGGTGEGGYTF,TGTGCCATCCAGGGGGGAACAGGGGAGGGTGGCTACACCTTC
NA,few,TRBV29-1,TRBJ2-7,CSVVPRWDYEQYF,TGCAGCGTTGTCCCGAGGTGGGACTACGAGCAGTACTTC
NA,few,TRBV7-2,TRBJ2-7,CASSRIVGYEQYF,TGTGCCAGCAGCCGCATAGTGGGCTACGAGCAGTACTTC
NA,NA,TRBV20-1,TRBJ2-1,CSASRRQGLFEQFF,TGCAGTGCTAGCCGACGGCAGGGACTCTTTGAGCAGTTCTTC
TRBD1,many,TRBV6-2/TRBV6-3,TRBJ2-6,CASSDRGSGTELNVLTF,TGTGCCAGCAGTGATAGGGGCTCTGGGACAGAACTTAACGTCCTGACTTTC
NA,once,TRBV7-2,TRBJ2-1,CASSPQGTTTYNEQFF,TGCGCCAGCAGCCCTCAGGGGACTACAACCTACAATGAGCAGTTCTTC
NA,NA,TRBV29-1,TRBJ1-5,CSVSEYSNQPQHF,TGCAGCGTATCGGAATATAGCAATCAGCCCCAGCATTTT
NA,NA,TRBV20-1,TRBJ1-5,CSARKGEGSNQPQHF,TGCAGTGCTAGAAAAGGGGAGGGTAGCAATCAGCCCCAGCATTTT
NA,NA,TRBV12-3/TRBV12-4,TRBJ1-2,CASSFPGDYGYTF,TGTGCCAGCAGTTTCCCAGGGGACTATGGCTACACCTTC
NA,NA,TRBV7-8,TRBJ1-5,CASSFVTAYQPQHF,TGTGCCAGCAGCTTTGTGACAGCTTATCAGCCCCAGCATTTT
TRBD1,once,TRBV14,TRBJ1-2,CASSLQQGAFGYTF,TGTGCCAGCAGCCTTCAACAGGGGGCATTTGGCTACACCTTC
TRBD1,NA,TRBV20-1,TRBJ2-4,CSAGGRDRDWHIQYF,TGCAGTGCCGGAGGTAGAGACAGGGATTGGCACATTCAGTACTTC
TRBD1,few,TRBV6-2/TRBV6-3,TRBJ2-5,CASSPVIGQGQETQYF,TGTGCCAGCAGCCCCGTAATTGGACAGGGACAAGAGACCCAGTACTTC
NA,many,TRBV7-2,TRBJ2-5,CASSWGGRGETQYF,TGTGCCAGCAGCTGGGGAGGAAGGGGGGAGACCCAGTACTTC
NA,NA,TRBV4-2,TRBJ2-6,CASSLQWEAGANVLTF,TGTGCCAGCAGCCTTCAGTGGGAGGCTGGGGCCAACGTCCTGACTTTC
NA,NA,TRBV20-1,TRBJ2-1,CSARDGRLSSYNEQFF,TGCAGTGCTAGAGATGGGAGACTCAGCTCCTACAATGAGCAGTTCTTC
NA,few,TRBV11-2,TRBJ2-7,CASSPDRNEQYF,TGTGCCAGCAGCCCCGACAGGAACGAGCAGTACTTC
NA,few,TRBV27,TRBJ1-4,CASSLFRGEKLFF,TGTGCCAGCAGTTTATTTAGGGGTGAAAAACTGTTTTTT
NA,NA,TRBV9,TRBJ2-5,CASSVGRSQEAQYF,TGTGCCAGCAGCGTAGGTAGGAGCCAAGAGGCCCAGTACTTC
TRBD2,few,TRBV11-2,TRBJ2-5,CASSLGRTSGRGQETQYF,TGTGCCAGCAGCTTAGGACGGACTAGCGGGAGAGGTCAAGAGACCCAGTACTTC
NA,NA,TRBV7-9,TRBJ2-1,CASSRELSAGLYNEQFF,TGTGCCAGCAGCCGCGAACTATCAGCGGGCCTCTACAATGAGCAGTTCTTC
NA,NA,TRBV6-6,TRBJ2-5,CASSFPLIREQYF,TGTGCCAGCAGTTTCCCCTTAATACGGGAGCAGTACTTC
NA,few,TRBV28,TRBJ2-7,CASRPWQDSTYEQYF,TGTGCCAGCAGGCCGTGGCAGGACAGTACCTACGAGCAGTACTTC
TRBD1,NA,TRBV24-1,TRBJ2-7,CATSDPRDRRPYEQYF,TGTGCCACCAGTGATCCCCGGGACAGGCGACCCTACGAGCAGTACTTC
NA,few,TRBV27,TRBJ2-7,CASSITPSRGEQYF,TGTGCCAGCAGTATCACCCCGTCCAGGGGCGAGCAGTACTTC